This T cell receptor (beta chain) stems from a study of read filtering for tumor transcriptome and immune sequencing. General study findings and limits: Dropping single-read clonotypes raised IR-seq and RNA-seq shared-clonotype correlation.

The table lists this clonotype with many counts. Its antigen is not known. From around 440 ng of RNA, a library with molecular barcoded alpha/delta and beta/gamma adaptors was made. MiXCR, run by TCRdb on the reads, gives a single entry per CDR3 protein. The table shows some 43,000 distinct CDR3 sequences, with about an eighth occurring only once. The CDR3 covers 14 residues. Trimming left V 5 bases short and J 2 bases short, with 13 bases between. Germline V CDR1 and CDR2: SNHLY, FYNNEI. The sequence derives from a donor aged 40 or over with multiple myeloma. Sequencing used a population of CD138-negative cells sorted from bone marrow. This sequence joins TRBV2 and TRBJ2-7; D is undetermined. CDR3: CASSPIIYPYEQYF. In DNA, the CDR3 is TGTGCCAGCAGTCCAATTATATACCCCTACGAGCAGTACTTC.